This TCR beta chain was found in a study of Ad26.COV2.S vaccination and SARS-CoV-2 variants. Study outcomes and limitations: Total T cell responses were possibly underestimated by TCR breadth and depth analyses. Non-spike TCR breadth was similar in vaccine and placebo recipients.

A word on this clone: Antigen unknown.

Germline loops: CDR1 SGHDT, CDR2 YYEEEE. The V end was cut by 0 bases, the J end by 5 bases, with 3 bases between. This CDR3 region has 11 residues. The method was immunoSEQ multiplex PCR; TCRdb's version includes in-frame clones alone and lacks a portion of them. The sample gives just over 350,000 clones, around 92% of which show up once; about 3.9% is in the top ten. Sample: peripheral blood, taken after recovery from COVID-19. The chain couples TRBV5-6 to TRBJ2-7; D gene uncertain. The TCR originated in a human donor who had recovered from COVID-19. CDR3 residues: CASSLEHEQYF. As DNA, the CDR3 is TGTGCCAGCAGCTTGGAACACGAGCAGTACTTC.